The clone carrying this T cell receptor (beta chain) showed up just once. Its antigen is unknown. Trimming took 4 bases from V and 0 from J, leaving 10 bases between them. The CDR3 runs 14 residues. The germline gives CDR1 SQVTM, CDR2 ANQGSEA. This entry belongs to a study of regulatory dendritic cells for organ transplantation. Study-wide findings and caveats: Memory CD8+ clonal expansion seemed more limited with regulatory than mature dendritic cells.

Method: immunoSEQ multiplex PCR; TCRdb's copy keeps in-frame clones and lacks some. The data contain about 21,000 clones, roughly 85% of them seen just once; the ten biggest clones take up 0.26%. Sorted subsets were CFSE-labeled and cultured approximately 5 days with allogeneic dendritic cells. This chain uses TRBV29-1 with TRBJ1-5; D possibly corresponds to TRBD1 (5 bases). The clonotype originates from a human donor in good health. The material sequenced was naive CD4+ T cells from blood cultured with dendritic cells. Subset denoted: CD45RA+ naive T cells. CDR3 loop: CSVGGSNSNQPQHF. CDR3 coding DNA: TGCAGCGTTGGGGGCAGTAATAGCAATCAGCCCCAGCATTTT.